The text below deals with one TCR beta chain. It lacks a known antigen. No qualities accompany the bases; no much larger clone lies one base away. TCRbeta CDR3 regions were amplified from genomic DNA by means of the immunoSEQ Assay, a bias-controlled multiplex PCR. In the source study's methods: Within the assay, amplification of reference gene primers was used to estimate how many nucleated cells each sample contained. Sequence reads were collapsed and filtered to measure the absolute abundance of every unique TCRbeta CDR3 rearrangement. For each sample, productive Simpson clonality was calculated as the square root of Simpson's diversity index across productive rearrangements. In its TCRdb copy, this immuneACCESS table keeps in-frame sequences only and misses some clones. Where compared with another copy, unresolved V genes explain less than half of these, and the others have no known cause. V and J calls and clone size are those listed in that table; D and trimming were worked out from the DNA. In all, the sample holds roughly 220,000 clones, and around 81% of those were seen once. The top ten constitute 5.5% of the sample.

This sample is part of a study of blood T cell repertoires in COVID-19 (dated by TCRdb to the early 2020s). In terms of the full investigation: Samples from collaborators originated in the United States, Italy and Spain and spanned both the acute and convalescent phases of COVID-19. The prospective study material was composed of cDNA or gDNA derived from T cells, B-cell-depleted T cells, or PBMCs. The dataset comprised deeply sampled blood TCRbeta repertoires from subjects exposed to, actively infected with, or recovered from COVID-19. A freely available public database, intended as a resource for researchers studying the immune response to SARS-CoV-2, is where the repertoires were released. Samples were obtained from the ongoing ImmuneRACE study (first 160 participants) and from roughly 1,300 subjects provided by 6 global collaborators. Nearly every sample came with metadata listing a de-identified subject ID, COVID-19 status, age in years and sex. Where available, HLA class I and class II types were obtained from metadata supplied by the sample provider rather than from assay-based typing. The study at large found these results: Clinical and demographic metadata were provided uncurated, with the amount varying by source and participant.

The V end gives up 6 bases and the J end 5 bases, leaving 7 bases in the junction not matched to a gene. The germline V gene (reference sequence) gives CDR1 as LNHDA and CDR2 as SQIVND. The CDR3 numbers 14 residues from cysteine through phenylalanine. Kept here is only the CDR3 DNA, which spans 42 bases and is read in frame from base 1. Whole blood was collected in K2EDTA tubes by collaborating institutions according to the institutions' own protocols. For TCRbeta analysis, collaborators shipped samples as frozen whole blood, isolated PBMCs, or DNA extracted from either of those sample types. Sequencing was performed on peripheral blood. Rearrangement joined TRBV19 to TRBJ1-1; 9 bases in the middle match TRBD1. The sequence derives from a woman in her 70s with acute or convalescent COVID-19. The encoded CDR3 is CASRGTGSGTEAFF. The DNA reads TGTGCCAGTAGGGGGACAGGGTCAGGTACTGAAGCTTTCTTT.